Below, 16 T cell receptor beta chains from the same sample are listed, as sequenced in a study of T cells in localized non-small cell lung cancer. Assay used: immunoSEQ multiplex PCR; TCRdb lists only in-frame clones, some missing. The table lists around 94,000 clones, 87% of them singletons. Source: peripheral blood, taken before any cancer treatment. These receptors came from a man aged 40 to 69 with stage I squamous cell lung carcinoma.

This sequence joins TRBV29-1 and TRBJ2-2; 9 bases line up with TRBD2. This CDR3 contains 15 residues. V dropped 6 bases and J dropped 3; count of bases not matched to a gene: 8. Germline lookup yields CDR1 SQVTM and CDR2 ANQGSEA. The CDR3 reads CSVLASGVDTGELFF. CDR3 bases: TGCAGCGTCCTCGCTAGCGGGGTAGACACCGGGGAGCTGTTTTTT.

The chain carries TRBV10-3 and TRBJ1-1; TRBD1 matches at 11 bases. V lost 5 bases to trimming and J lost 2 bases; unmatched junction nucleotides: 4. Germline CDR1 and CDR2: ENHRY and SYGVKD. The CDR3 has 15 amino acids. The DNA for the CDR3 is TGTGCCATCAGTTGGACAGGGGGCCCTAACACTGAAGCTTTCTTT. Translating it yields CAISWTGGPNTEAFF.

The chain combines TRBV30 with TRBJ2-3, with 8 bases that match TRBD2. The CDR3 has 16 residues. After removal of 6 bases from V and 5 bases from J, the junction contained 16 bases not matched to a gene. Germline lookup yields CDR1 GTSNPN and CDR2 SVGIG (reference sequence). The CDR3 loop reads CACGPGAGGRGDTQYF. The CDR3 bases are TGTGCCTGTGGCCCGGGCGCGGGGGGCCGAGGAGATACGCAGTATTTT.

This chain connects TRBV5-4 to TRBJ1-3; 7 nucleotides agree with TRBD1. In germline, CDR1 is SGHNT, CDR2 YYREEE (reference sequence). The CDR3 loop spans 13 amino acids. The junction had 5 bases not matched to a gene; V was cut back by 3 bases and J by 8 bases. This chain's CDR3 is CASSSGGEDTIYF. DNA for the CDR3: TGTGCCAGCAGCTCAGGGGGGGAGGACACCATATATTTT.

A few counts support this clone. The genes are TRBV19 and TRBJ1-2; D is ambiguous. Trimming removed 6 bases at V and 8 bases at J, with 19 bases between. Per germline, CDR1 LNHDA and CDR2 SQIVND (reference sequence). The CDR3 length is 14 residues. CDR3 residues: CASRVDGSSGGYTF. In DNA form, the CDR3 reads TGTGCCAGTAGGGTCGACGGCTCCAGTGGGGGCTACACCTTC.

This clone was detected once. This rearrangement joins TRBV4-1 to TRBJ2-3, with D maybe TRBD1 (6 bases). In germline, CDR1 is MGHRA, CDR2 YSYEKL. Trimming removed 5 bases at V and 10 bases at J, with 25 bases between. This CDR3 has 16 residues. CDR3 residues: CASSYPGTTDSFSQYF. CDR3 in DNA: TGCGCCAGCAGCTACCCCGGGACAACGGATAGCTTTTCGCAGTATTTT.

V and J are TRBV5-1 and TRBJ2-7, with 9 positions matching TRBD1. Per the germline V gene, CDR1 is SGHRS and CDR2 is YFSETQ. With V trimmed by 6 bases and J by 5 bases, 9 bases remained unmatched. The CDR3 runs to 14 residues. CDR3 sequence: CASKFGTGTDEQYF. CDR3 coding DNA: TGCGCCAGCAAATTTGGGACAGGGACTGACGAGCAGTACTTC.

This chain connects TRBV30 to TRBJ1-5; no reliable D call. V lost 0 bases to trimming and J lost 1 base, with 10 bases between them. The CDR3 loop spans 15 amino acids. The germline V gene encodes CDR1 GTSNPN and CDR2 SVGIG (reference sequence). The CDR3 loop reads CAWSVLSTSNQPQHF. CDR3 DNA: TGTGCCTGGAGTGTACTTAGTACGAGCAATCAGCCCCAGCATTTT.

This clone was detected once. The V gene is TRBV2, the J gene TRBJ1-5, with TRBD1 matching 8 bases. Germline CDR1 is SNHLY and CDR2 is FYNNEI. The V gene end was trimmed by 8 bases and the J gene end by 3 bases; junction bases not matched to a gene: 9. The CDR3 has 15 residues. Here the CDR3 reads CASGKRQGINQPQHF. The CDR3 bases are TGTGCCAGCGGGAAACGACAGGGGATCAATCAGCCCCAGCATTTT.

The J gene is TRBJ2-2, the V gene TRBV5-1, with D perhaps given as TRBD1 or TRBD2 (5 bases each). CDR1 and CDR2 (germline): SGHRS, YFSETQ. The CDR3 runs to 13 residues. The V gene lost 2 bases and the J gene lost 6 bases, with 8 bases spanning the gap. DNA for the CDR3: TGCGCCAGCAGCTTTGAGGGGTCCGGGGAGCTGTTTTTT. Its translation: CASSFEGSGELFF.

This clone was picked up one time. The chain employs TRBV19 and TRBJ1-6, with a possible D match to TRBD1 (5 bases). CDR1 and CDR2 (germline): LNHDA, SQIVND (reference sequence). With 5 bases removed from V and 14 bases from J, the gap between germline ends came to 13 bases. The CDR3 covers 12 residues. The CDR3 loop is CASSSQGRSLHF. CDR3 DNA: TGTGCCAGTAGTTCCCAGGGAAGATCCCTCCACTTT.

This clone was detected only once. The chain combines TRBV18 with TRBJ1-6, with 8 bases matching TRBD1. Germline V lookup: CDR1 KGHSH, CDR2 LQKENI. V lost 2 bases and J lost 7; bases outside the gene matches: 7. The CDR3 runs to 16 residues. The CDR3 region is CASSPNRGFENSPLHF. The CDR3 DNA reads TGTGCCAGCTCACCAAACAGGGGGTTTGAGAATTCACCCCTCCACTTT.

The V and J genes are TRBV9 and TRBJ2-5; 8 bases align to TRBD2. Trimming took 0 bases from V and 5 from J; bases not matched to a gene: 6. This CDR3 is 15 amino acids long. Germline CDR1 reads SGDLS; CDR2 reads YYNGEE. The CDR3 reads CASSVEGGRWETQYF. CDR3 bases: TGTGCCAGCAGCGTAGAGGGCGGGAGGTGGGAGACCCAGTACTTC.

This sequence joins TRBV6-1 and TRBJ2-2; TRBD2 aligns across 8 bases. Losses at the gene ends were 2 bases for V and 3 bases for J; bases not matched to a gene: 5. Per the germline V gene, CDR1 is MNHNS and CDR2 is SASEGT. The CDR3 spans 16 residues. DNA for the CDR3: TGTGCCAGCAGTGAAAGTTCGGGGGGGGACACCGGGGAGCTGTTTTTT. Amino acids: CASSESSGGDTGELFF.

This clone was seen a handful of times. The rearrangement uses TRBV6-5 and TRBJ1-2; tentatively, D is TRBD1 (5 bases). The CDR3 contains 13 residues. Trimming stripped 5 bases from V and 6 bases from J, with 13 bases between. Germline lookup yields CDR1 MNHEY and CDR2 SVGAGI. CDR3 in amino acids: CASSPDPGDGYTF. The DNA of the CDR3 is TGTGCCAGCAGTCCCGATCCGGGGGATGGCTACACCTTC.

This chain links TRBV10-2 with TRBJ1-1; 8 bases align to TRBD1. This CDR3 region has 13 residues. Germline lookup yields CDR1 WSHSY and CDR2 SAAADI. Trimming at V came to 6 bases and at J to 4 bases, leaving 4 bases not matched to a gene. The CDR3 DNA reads TGCGCCAGCAGCGGAACAGGGGGCACTGAAGCTTTCTTT. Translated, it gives CASSGTGGTEAFF.